The 11 T cell receptor beta chains listed next were all sequenced from one sample in a study of human T cells and chemical hapten exposure. Time point denoted: patch test 3, about 24 weeks after DPC sensitization. The sample's treatment: therapeutic diphenylcyclopropenone sensitization with weekly scalp DPC. TCRdb reprocessed the RACE reads with MiXCR, giving one entry per CDR3 protein. The top ten hold 1.1% of the sample, which has about 92,000 distinct CDR3 sequences, roughly 10% seen once. Here the sequenced sample was whole blood, taken in connection with sensitization to the hapten diphenylcyclopropenone (DPC). Receptors originate from a woman in her twenties or thirties with alopecia areata. Some clones in this sample may be carry-over from other donors' samples.

Ten or more counts support this clonotype. The chain links TRBV29-1 to TRBJ2-7; D is perhaps TRBD2 (6 bases). From germline, CDR1 is SQVTM and CDR2 ANQGSEA. This CDR3 is 12 amino acids long. V was clipped by 3 bases and J by 6 bases, with 12 bases between them. CDR3 in DNA: TGCAGCGTTGACGTCGGGAGTAGCGAGCAGTACTTC. Protein product: CSVDVGSSEQYF.

In this sample, this clonotype turned up a few times. CDR3 sequence reads: CASSPTGISEKLFF. CDR3 bases: TGTGCCAGCAGCCCCACAGGGATTTCGGAAAAACTGTTTTTT. The chain is built from TRBV7-9 and TRBJ1-4, with D tentatively TRBD1 (6 bases). The length of the CDR3 is 14 residues. V gave up 5 bases and J gave up 8 bases, with 15 bases separating them. Per the germline V gene, CDR1 is SEHNR and CDR2 is FQNEAQ (reference sequence).

The sample holds many counts of this clonotype. A read error may account for a junction end that differs from germline. V is TRBV18 and J is TRBJ2-1; maybe TRBD2 (5 bases). The CDR3 contains 12 residues. In germline, CDR1 is KGHSH, CDR2 LQKENI. The CDR3 sequence: CASSPKIGVPLF. DNA for the CDR3: TGTGCCAGCTCACCTAAAATCGGGGTCCCCCTCTTC. Drawing the rest from reference TRBV18 and TRBJ2-1, the complete variable domain is NAGVMQNPRHLVRRRGQEARLRCSPMKGHSHVYWYRQLPEEGLKFMVYLQKENIIDESGMPKERFSAEFPKEGPSILRIQQVVRGDSAAYFCASSPKIGVPLFGPGTRLTVL.

This clonotype was observed at least ten times. The genes are TRBV29-1 and TRBJ1-2; 7 bases are shared with TRBD1. The CDR3 length is 13 residues. V lost 6 bases and J lost 4; bases outside the gene matches: 8. Germline-derived CDR1 and CDR2 are SQVTM and ANQGSEA. CDR3 DNA: TGCAGCGTACAGGGGCTCCTTCTCTATGGCTACACCTTC. Its translation: CSVQGLLLYGYTF.

This clonotype was counted only a few times. V usage is TRBV7-9 and J usage is TRBJ2-5, with D possibly being TRBD1 (5 bases). From germline, CDR1 is SEHNR and CDR2 FQNEAQ (reference sequence). CDR3 length: 13 residues. V was shortened by 6 bases and J by 7 bases, with 15 bases between the two germline ends. The CDR3 sequence is CASRPQGSATQYF. In DNA, the CDR3 is TGTGCCAGCAGACCGCAGGGTTCGGCGACCCAGTACTTC.

This clonotype was seen a few times. The chain is built from TRBV10-3 and TRBJ2-1; 14 bases align to TRBD2. The CDR3 contains 16 residues. Germline V gene data show CDR1 as ENHRY and CDR2 as SYGVKD. The V and J ends lost 2 bases and 6 bases, in that order; junction bases with no gene match: 3. The CDR3 bases are TGTGCCATCAGTGAGCAGGGGACTAGCGGGAGCAATGAGCAGTTCTTC. Its protein is CAISEQGTSGSNEQFF.

This chain uses TRBV9 with TRBJ2-1; tentatively, D is TRBD1 (5 bases). Germline V lookup: CDR1 SGDLS, CDR2 YYNGEE. This CDR3 spans 13 amino acids. With 3 bases removed from V and 6 bases from J, the gap between germline ends came to 10 bases. DNA of the CDR3: TGTGCCAGCAGCGCCCTAAGGGGCAATGAGCAGTTCTTC. Its protein is CASSALRGNEQFF.

This chain joins TRBV9 and TRBJ2-1; TRBD2 might be the D (5 bases). V was trimmed by 2 bases and J by 9 bases, leaving 15 bases between them. The CDR3 is made up of 14 amino acids. Germline V CDR1 and CDR2: SGDLS, YYNGEE. This CDR3 reads CASSVNSDHVEQFF. As DNA, the CDR3 is TGTGCCAGCAGCGTTAATAGCGACCACGTTGAGCAGTTCTTC.

This clonotype has a count of ten or more. V usage is TRBV7-2 and J usage is TRBJ2-1, with D perhaps given as TRBD1 or TRBD2 (6 bases each). The V end lost 3 bases, the J end lost 5 bases, and 14 bases lay between the germline ends. The CDR3 covers 15 residues. Germline CDR1 and CDR2: SGHTA and FQGNSA. The CDR3 loop reads CASSFGGLGHNEQFF. Written as DNA, the CDR3 is TGTGCCAGCAGCTTTGGGGGGCTGGGTCACAATGAGCAGTTCTTC.

In its sample, this clonotype was seen many times. The V and J genes are TRBV2 and TRBJ1-2; possibly TRBD1 for D (5 bases). Trimming took off 3 bases at V and 3 bases at J, with 14 bases between the two ends. CDR3 length equals 15 residues. Per the germline V gene, CDR1 is SNHLY and CDR2 is FYNNEI. The CDR3 coding sequence is TGTGCCAGCAGTGAGCGGGCGGGACGAGACTATGGCTACACCTTC. It specifies CASSERAGRDYGYTF.

The V call is TRBV28, the J call TRBJ1-5; D possibly corresponds to TRBD1 (6 bases). The ends were cut back, 4 bases at V and 3 bases at J, with 13 bases in the middle. Germline V lookup: CDR1 MDHEN, CDR2 SYDVKM. This CDR3 contains 15 residues. CDR3: CASSSTGSLNQPQHF. The CDR3 nucleotides read TGTGCCAGCAGTTCAACAGGGAGCCTCAATCAGCCCCAGCATTTT.